This T cell receptor (beta chain) was obtained from a study of human T cells and chemical hapten exposure. Study as a whole: How much TCR each sample yielded varied, mostly because pooled library volumes differed slightly.

Attachment of unique molecular identifiers to individual cDNA molecules was performed in the library. In the original processing: TCR counts had a median of about 92,000 per sample and spanned 23,224 to 690,600. TCRdb processed the RACE reads anew with MiXCR; each CDR3 protein has one entry. It is TCRdb's table, rather than the study itself, that gives the V and J calls and clone size. The top ten hold just under 3.5% of the sample, which has around 70,000 distinct CDR3 sequences, around 6.1% seen once. This clonotype was recorded many times. Its antigen remains unidentified. Study-wide results and caveats: Sensitization with DPC brought no change to TCRs above 1 in 1000 in frequency.

This CDR3 has 15 residues. CDR1 and CDR2 from the germline V gene are MGHRA and YSYEKL. V was clipped by 2 bases and J by 4 bases, with 11 bases between them. Time point of the sample: healthy volunteer bleed at 6 weeks. Unfractionated whole blood yielded total RNA. This chain links TRBV4-1 with TRBJ2-2, with D possibly matching TRBD2 (6 bases). Input material: whole blood. The source of this sequence is a female donor in good health. Some clones in this sample may be carry-over from other donors' samples. CDR3 amino acids: CASSQLVGGTGELFF. The DNA of the CDR3 is TGCGCCAGCAGCCAACTAGTCGGGGGCACCGGGGAGCTGTTTTTT.